This TCR beta chain was sequenced during a study of T cells after yellow fever vaccination. Across the whole study: Those fractions that held only low numbers of cells were prepared using the SMART-Seq v4 Ultra Low Input RNA kit.

J gave up 2 bases and V 7 bases, and 4 bases lay outside the gene matches. The CDR3 extends over 12 amino acids. Per germline, CDR1 SQVTM and CDR2 ANQGSEA. The table lists this clonotype with many counts. Its antigen is unidentified. Study outcomes and limitations: Weaker overall was a secondary response that nonetheless peaked faster, on day 5 versus 15. Overlap between CD4 and CD8 compartments was detected for a small share of clonotypes.

By 5'RACE template switching, TCR cDNA was produced, with a universal primer site and UMIs added in the process. TCRdb re-analysed the 5' RACE reads in MiXCR, keeping a single row per CDR3 protein. The table shows hundreds of thousands of distinct CDR3 sequences, with roughly 3.9% occurring only once. The chain couples TRBV29-1 to TRBJ2-5; TRBD2 matches at 7 bases. The sequence came from a man between 18 and 29 years old who received the YFV17D yellow fever vaccine. The sequencing here drew on PBMCs, taken 5 days after the yellow fever booster vaccination. The CDR3, as DNA: TGCAGCGGGGGGGGGTCACAAGAGACCCAGTACTTC. Its protein product is CSGGGSQETQYF.